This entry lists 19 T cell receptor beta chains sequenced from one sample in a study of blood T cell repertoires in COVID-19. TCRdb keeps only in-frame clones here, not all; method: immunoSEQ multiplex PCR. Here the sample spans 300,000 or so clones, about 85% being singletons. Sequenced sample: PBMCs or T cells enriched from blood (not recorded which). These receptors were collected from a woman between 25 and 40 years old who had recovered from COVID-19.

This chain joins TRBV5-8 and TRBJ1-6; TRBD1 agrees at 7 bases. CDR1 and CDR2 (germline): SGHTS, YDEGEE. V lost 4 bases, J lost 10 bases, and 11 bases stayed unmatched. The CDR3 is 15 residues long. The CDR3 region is CASSPYGTAISPLHF. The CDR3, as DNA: TGTGCCAGCAGCCCGTACGGGACAGCGATATCACCCCTCCACTTT.

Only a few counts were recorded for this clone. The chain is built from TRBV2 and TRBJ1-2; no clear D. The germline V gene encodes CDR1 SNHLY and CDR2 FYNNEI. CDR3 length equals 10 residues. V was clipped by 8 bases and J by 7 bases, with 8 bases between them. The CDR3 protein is CASLYLGYTF. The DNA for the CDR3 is TGTGCCAGCCTCTATCTTGGCTACACCTTC.

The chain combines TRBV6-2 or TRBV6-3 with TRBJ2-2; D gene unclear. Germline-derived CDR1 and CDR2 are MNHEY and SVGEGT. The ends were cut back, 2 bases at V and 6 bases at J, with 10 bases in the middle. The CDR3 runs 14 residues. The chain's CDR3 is CASSYDVGPGELFF. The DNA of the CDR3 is TGTGCCAGCAGTTACGATGTGGGCCCCGGGGAGCTGTTTTTT.

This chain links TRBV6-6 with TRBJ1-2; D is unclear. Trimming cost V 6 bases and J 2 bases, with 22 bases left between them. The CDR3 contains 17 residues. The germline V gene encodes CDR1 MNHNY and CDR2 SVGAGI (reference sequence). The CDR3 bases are TGTGCCAGCAGACGATTCGGACGGACTCTGGGGAACTATGGCTACACCTTC. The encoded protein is CASRRFGRTLGNYGYTF.

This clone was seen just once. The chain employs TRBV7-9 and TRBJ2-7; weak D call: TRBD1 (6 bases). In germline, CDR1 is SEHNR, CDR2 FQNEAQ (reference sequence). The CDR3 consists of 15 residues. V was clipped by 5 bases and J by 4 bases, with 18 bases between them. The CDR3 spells CASSAIKGTLYEQYF. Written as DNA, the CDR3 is TGTGCCAGCAGCGCAATCAAGGGGACATTATACGAGCAGTACTTC.

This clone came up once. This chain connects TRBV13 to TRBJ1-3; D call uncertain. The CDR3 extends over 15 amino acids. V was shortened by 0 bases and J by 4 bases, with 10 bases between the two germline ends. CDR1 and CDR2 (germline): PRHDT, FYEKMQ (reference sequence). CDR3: CASSLGRSTGNTIYF. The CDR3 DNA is TGTGCCAGCAGCTTAGGTAGATCCACCGGAAACACCATATATTTT.

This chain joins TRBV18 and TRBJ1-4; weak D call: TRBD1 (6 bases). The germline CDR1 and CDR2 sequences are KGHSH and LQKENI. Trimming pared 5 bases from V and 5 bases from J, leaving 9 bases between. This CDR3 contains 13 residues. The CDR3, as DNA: TGTGCCAGCTCAAGGACAGAAAATGAAAAACTGTTTTTT. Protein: CASSRTENEKLFF.

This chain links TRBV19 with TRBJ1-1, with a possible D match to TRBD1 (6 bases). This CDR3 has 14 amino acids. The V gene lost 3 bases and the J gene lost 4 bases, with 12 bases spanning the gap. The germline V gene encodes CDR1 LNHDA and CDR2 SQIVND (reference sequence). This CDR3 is CASSIVGTSTEAFF. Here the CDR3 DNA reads TGTGCCAGTAGTATTGTAGGGACAAGCACTGAAGCTTTCTTT.

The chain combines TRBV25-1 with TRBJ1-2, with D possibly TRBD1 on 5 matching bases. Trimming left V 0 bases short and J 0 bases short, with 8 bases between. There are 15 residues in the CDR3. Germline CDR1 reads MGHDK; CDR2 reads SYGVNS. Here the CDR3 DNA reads TGTGCCAGCAGTGAATATTCGGGGGCTAACTATGGCTACACCTTC. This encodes CASSEYSGANYGYTF.

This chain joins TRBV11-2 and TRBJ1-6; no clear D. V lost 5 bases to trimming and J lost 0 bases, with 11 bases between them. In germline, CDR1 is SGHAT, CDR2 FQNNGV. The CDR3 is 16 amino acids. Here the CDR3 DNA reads TGTGCCAGCAGCGCGACACAGAGCTCCTATAATTCACCCCTCCACTTT. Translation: CASSATQSSYNSPLHF.

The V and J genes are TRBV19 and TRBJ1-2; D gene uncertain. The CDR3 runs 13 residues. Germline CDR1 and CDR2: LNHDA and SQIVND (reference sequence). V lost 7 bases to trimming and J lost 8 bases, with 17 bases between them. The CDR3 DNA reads TGTGCCAGTAAGGGAGACTTTTCGACGGGCTACACCTTC. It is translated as CASKGDFSTGYTF.

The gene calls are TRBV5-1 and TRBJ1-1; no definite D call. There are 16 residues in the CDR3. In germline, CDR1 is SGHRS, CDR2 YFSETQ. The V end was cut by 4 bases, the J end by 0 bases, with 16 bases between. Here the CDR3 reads CASSTHPAGVNTEAFF. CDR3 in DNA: TGCGCCAGCAGCACCCACCCGGCAGGCGTGAACACTGAAGCTTTCTTT.

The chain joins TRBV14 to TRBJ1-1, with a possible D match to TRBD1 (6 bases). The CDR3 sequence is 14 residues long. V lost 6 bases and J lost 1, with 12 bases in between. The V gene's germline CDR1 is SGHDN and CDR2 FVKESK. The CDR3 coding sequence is TGTGCCAGCAGTCGGGGGGCAGGGAACACTGAAGCTTTCTTT. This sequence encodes CASSRGAGNTEAFF.

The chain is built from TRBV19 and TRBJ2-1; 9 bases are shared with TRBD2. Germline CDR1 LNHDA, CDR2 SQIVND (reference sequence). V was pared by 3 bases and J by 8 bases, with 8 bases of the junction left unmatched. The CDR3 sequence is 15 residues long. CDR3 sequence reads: CASSIGLAGLYEQFF. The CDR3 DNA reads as TGTGCCAGTAGTATTGGTCTAGCGGGGCTCTATGAGCAGTTCTTC.

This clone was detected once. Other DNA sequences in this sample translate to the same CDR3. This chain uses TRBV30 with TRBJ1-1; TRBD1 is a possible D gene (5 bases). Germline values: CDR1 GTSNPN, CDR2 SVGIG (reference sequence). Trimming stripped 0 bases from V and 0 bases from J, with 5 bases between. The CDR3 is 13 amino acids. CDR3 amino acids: CAWSVRVNTEAFF. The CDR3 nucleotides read TGTGCCTGGAGTGTCAGGGTGAACACTGAAGCTTTCTTT.

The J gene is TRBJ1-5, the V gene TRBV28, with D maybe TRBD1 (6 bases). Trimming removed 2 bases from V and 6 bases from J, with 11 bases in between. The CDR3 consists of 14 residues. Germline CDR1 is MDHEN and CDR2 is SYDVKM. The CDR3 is CASSLAGVGQPQHF. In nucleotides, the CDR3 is TGTGCCAGCAGTTTAGCAGGGGTAGGTCAGCCCCAGCATTTT.

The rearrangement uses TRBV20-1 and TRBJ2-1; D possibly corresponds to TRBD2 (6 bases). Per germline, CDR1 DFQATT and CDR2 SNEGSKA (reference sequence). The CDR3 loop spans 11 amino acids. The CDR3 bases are TGCAGCGGGAGCTCCTACAATGAGCAGTTCTTC. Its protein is CSGSSYNEQFF.

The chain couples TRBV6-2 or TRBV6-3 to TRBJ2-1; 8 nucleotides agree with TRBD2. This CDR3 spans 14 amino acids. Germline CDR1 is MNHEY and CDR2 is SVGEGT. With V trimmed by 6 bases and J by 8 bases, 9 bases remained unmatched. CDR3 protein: CASRYGGGRYEQFF. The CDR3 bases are TGTGCCAGCAGGTACGGGGGGGGAAGGTATGAGCAGTTCTTC.

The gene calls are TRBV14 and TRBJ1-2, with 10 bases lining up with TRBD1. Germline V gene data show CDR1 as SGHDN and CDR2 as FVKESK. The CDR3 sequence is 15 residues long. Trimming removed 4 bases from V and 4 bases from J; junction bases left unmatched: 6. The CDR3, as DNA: TGTGCCAGCAGCCCGCTGACAGGGGGCGTCTATGGCTACACCTTC. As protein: CASSPLTGGVYGYTF.